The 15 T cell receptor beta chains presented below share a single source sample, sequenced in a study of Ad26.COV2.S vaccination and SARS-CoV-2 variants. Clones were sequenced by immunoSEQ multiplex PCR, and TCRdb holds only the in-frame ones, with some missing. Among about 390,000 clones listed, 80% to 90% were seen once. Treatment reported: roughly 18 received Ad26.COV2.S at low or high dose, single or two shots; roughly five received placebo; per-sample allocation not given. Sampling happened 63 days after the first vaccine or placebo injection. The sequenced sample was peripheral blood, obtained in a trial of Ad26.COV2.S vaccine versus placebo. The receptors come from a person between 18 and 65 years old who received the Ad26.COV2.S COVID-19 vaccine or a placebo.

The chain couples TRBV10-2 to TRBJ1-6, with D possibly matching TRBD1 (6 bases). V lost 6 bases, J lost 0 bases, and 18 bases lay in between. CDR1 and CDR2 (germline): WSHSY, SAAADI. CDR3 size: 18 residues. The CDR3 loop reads CASSHQRGMSSYNSPLHF. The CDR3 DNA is TGCGCCAGCAGCCACCAAAGGGGGATGAGCTCCTATAATTCACCCCTCCACTTT.

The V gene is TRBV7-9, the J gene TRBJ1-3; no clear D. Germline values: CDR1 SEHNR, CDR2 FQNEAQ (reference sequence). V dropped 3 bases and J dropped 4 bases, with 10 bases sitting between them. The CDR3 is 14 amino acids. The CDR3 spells CASSFPVTGNTIYF. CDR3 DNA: TGTGCCAGCAGCTTCCCGGTGACCGGAAACACCATATATTTT.

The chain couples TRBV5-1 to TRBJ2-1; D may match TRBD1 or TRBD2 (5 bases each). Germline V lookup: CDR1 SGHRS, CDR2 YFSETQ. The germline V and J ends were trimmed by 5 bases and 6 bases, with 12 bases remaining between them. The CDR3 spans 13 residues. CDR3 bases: TGCGCCAGCAGGGCGCCCGGGACCAATGAGCAGTTCTTC. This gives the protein CASRAPGTNEQFF.

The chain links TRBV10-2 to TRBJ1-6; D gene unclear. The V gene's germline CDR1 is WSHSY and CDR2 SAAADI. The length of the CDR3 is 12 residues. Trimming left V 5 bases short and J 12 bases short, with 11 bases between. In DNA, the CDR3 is TGCGCCAGCAGTATCCGCCCTCAACCCCTCCACTTT. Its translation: CASSIRPQPLHF.

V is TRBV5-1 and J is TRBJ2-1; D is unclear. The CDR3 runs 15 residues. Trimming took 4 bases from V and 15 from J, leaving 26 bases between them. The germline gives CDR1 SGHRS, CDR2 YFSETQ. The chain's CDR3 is CASSQHTEPLPLAFF. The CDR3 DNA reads TGCGCCAGCAGCCAGCACACGGAACCGCTACCGTTGGCGTTCTTC.

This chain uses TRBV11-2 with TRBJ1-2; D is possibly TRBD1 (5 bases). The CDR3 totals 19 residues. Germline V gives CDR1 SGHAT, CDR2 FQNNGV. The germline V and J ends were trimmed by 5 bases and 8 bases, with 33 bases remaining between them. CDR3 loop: CASSPPSARLGVATRGYTF. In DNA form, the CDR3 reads TGTGCCAGCAGCCCCCCCTCGGCGAGATTAGGGGTTGCGACCCGGGGCTACACCTTC.

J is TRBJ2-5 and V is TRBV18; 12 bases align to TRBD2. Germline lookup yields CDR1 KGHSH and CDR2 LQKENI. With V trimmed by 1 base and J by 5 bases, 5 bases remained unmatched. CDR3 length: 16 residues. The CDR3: CASSPQLAGGHETQYF. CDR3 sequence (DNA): TGTGCCAGCTCACCACAGCTAGCGGGGGGGCATGAGACCCAGTACTTC.

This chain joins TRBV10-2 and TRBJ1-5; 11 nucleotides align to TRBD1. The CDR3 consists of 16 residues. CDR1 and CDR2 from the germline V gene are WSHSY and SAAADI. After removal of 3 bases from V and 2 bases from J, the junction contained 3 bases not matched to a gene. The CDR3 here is CASSDWTGGRNQPQHF. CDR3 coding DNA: TGCGCCAGCAGTGATTGGACAGGGGGCCGCAATCAGCCCCAGCATTTT.

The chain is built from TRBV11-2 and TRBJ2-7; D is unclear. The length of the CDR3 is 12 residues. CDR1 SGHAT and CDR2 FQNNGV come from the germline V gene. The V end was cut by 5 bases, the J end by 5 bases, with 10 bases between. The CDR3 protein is CASSPGKNEQYF. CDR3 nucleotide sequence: TGTGCCAGCAGCCCAGGCAAAAACGAGCAGTACTTC.

The CDR3 loop is CASSASGGIQETQYF. Written as DNA, the CDR3 is TGTGCCAGCAGTGCAAGCGGGGGTATCCAAGAGACCCAGTACTTC. The chain joins TRBV2 to TRBJ2-5; TRBD2 aligns across 8 bases. This CDR3 has 15 amino acids. V dropped 4 bases and J dropped 1; count of bases not matched to a gene: 5. The V gene's germline CDR1 is SNHLY and CDR2 FYNNEI.

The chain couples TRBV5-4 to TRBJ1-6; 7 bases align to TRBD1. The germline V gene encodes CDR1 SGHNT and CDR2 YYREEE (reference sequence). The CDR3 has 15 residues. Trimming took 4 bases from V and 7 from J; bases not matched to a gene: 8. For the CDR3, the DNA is TGTGCCAGCAGCCAAAGGGACAGAGCCAATTCACCCCTCCACTTT. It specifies CASSQRDRANSPLHF.

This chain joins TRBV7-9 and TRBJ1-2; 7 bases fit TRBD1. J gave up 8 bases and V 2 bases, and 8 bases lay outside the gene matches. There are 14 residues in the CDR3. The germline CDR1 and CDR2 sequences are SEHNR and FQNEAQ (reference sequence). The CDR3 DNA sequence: TGTGCCAGCAGCTTATTGACAGGGACGAGGGGCTACACCTTC. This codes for CASSLLTGTRGYTF.

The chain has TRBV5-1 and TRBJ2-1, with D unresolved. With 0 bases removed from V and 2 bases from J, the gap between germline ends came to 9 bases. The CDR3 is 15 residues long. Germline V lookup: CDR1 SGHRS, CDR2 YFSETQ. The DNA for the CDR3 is TGCGCCAGCAGCTTGGTACAGCATCCCTACAATGAGCAGTTCTTC. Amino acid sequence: CASSLVQHPYNEQFF.

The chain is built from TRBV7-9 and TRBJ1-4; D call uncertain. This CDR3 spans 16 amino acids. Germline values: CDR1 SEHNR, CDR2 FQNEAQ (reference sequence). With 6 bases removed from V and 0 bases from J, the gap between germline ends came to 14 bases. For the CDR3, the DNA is TGTGCCAGCAGGACCGGATGGGGTACAACTAATGAAAAACTGTTTTTT. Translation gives CASRTGWGTTNEKLFF.

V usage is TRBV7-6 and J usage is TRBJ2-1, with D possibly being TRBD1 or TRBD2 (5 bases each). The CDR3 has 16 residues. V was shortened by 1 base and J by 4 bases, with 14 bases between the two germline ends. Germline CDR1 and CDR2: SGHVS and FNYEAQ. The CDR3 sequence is CASSLVLRGRYNEQFF. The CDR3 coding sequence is TGTGCCAGCAGCTTAGTTCTGAGGGGACGGTACAATGAGCAGTTCTTC.